This T cell receptor beta chain came from a study of T cell repertoires in ileal Crohn's disease. Using immunoSEQ multiplex PCR, the repertoire was profiled, and TCRdb retains in-frame clones only, with some absent. The sample has over 4,500 clones, around 87% seen once; the top ten hold 5.4%. The germline V gene encodes CDR1 SGHDT and CDR2 YYEEEE. This CDR3 has 15 amino acids. V lost 4 bases to trimming and J lost 4 bases, with 15 bases between them. The chain joins TRBV5-6 to TRBJ1-5; tentative D call: TRBD1 (6 bases). The sequenced sample consisted of ileal tissue. The TCR originated in an adult with Crohn's disease. CDR3 residues: CASSRGAGGNQPQHF. The CDR3 nucleotides are TGTGCCAGCAGCCGGGGGGCAGGAGGTAATCAGCCCCAGCATTTT.